The 18 T cell receptor beta chains presented below share a single source sample, sequenced in a study of identifying expanded T cells in peripheral blood. TCRdb's copy holds only in-frame clones and misses some; the assay was immunoSEQ multiplex PCR. Of over 90,000 clones in the sample, 88% were seen once. The material sequenced was blood. These receptors came from a person aged 18-69 years in good health.

The rearrangement joins TRBV10-3 to TRBJ2-1, with D hard to call. CDR1 is ENHRY, CDR2 SYGVKD, per germline. Trimming stripped 2 bases from V and 5 bases from J, with 4 bases between. This CDR3 has 12 amino acids. The DNA of the CDR3 is TGTGCCATCAGTGAGGGGGACAATGAGCAGTTCTTC. Amino acids: CAISEGDNEQFF.

The CDR3 sequence is CASLVLGGTEAFF. CDR3 nucleotide sequence: TGTGCCAGCCTTGTGCTGGGGGGAACTGAAGCTTTCTTT. This chain uses TRBV6-1 with TRBJ1-1, with a possible D match to TRBD1 (5 bases). CDR1 and CDR2 (germline): MNHNS, SASEGT. The V gene lost 8 bases and the J gene lost 5 bases, with 15 bases spanning the gap. This CDR3 has 13 residues.

V usage is TRBV29-1 and J usage is TRBJ2-1; 7 bases are shared with TRBD1. The germline V gene encodes CDR1 SQVTM and CDR2 ANQGSEA. The CDR3 contains 16 residues. V lost 0 bases to trimming and J lost 0 bases; unmatched junction nucleotides: 5. CDR3 in amino acids: CSVEDPGQTSYNEQFF. CDR3 nucleotide sequence: TGCAGCGTTGAAGATCCGGGACAGACCTCCTACAATGAGCAGTTCTTC.

The gene calls are TRBV5-1 and TRBJ1-1, with 10 nucleotides matching TRBD1. Trimming removed 0 bases from V and 1 base from J; junction bases left unmatched: 3. The germline V gene has CDR1 SGHRS and CDR2 YFSETQ. The CDR3 has 16 residues. Here the CDR3 reads CASSLGQGARNTEAFF. The CDR3 DNA reads TGCGCCAGCAGCTTGGGACAGGGGGCAAGGAACACTGAAGCTTTCTTT. Full variable domain (missing parts from reference TRBV5-1 and TRBJ1-1): KAGVTQTPRYLIKTRGQQVTLSCSPISGHRSVSWYQQTPGQGLQFLFEYFSETQRNKGNFPGRFSGRQFSNSRSEMNVSTLELGDSALYLCASSLGQGARNTEAFFGQGTRLTVV.

The rearrangement joins TRBV18 to TRBJ2-5, with TRBD2 matching over 10 bases. The CDR3 sequence is 18 residues long. The germline V gene has CDR1 KGHSH and CDR2 LQKENI. J gave up 1 base and V 1 base, and 9 bases lay outside the gene matches. In nucleotides, the CDR3 is TGTGCCAGCTCACCACGGAGTAAGGTAGCGGGAGGCCAAGAGACCCAGTACTTC. It encodes CASSPRSKVAGGQETQYF. Using reference TRBV18 and TRBJ2-5 for the parts outside the CDR3, the full variable domain is NAGVMQNPRHLVRRRGQEARLRCSPMKGHSHVYWYRQLPEEGLKFMVYLQKENIIDESGMPKERFSAEFPKEGPSILRIQQVVRGDSAAYFCASSPRSKVAGGQETQYFGPGTRLLVL.

The J gene is TRBJ1-4, the V gene TRBV7-8, with TRBD1 as a possible D gene (5 bases). The CDR3 covers 13 residues. Trimming stripped 3 bases from V and 7 bases from J, with 9 bases between. CDR1 is SGHVS and CDR2 is FQNEAQ in the germline V gene. CDR3 nucleotide sequence: TGTGCCAGCAGCTTCGGGGGGTCTGAAAAACTGTTTTTT. Translated: CASSFGGSEKLFF.

This clone was counted only a few times. The rearrangement joins TRBV10-1 to TRBJ2-1; TRBD2 agrees at 13 bases. Trimming at V came to 5 bases and at J to 4 bases, leaving 2 bases not matched to a gene. CDR3 length: 15 residues. Germline-derived CDR1 and CDR2 are WNHNN and SYGVQD (reference sequence). DNA of the CDR3: TGCGCCAGCAGTCTGACTAGCGGGGGGTACAATGAGCAGTTCTTC. Translation gives CASSLTSGGYNEQFF.

The rearrangement links TRBV19 to TRBJ2-3, with 8 bases aligning to TRBD2. The CDR3 spans 13 residues. Germline lookup yields CDR1 LNHDA and CDR2 SQIVND (reference sequence). Germline trimming cut 7 bases from V and 5 bases from J; bases unmatched to any gene: 5. The CDR3 loop reads CASIAGGRDTQYF. The CDR3 DNA follows: TGTGCCAGTATCGCGGGAGGTCGAGATACGCAGTATTTT. The full variable domain, its missing parts supplied by reference TRBV19 and TRBJ2-3, is DGGITQSPKYLFRKEGQNVTLSCEQNLNHDAMYWYRQDPGQGLRLIYYSQIVNDFQKGDIAEGYSVSREKKESFPLTVTSAQKNPTAFYLCASIAGGRDTQYFGPGTRLTVL.

This clone was counted between two and nine times. This rearrangement joins TRBV4-2 to TRBJ1-1; 7 bases are a match to TRBD1. CDR1 is LGHNA, CDR2 YNFKEQ, per germline. The ends lost 0 bases at V and 8 bases at J; junction bases unmatched: 3. This CDR3 comprises 13 residues. Here the CDR3 reads CASSQERGREAFF. The CDR3 DNA reads TGTGCCAGCAGCCAAGAGAGGGGGCGGGAAGCTTTCTTT.

The gene calls are TRBV7-9 and TRBJ2-7; tentatively, D is TRBD1 or TRBD2 (7 bases each). Germline V gene data show CDR1 as SEHNR and CDR2 as FQNEAQ (reference sequence). The V end was cut by 5 bases, the J end by 6 bases, with 14 bases between. There are 13 residues in the CDR3. CDR3 bases: TGTGCCAGCAGCCTAGACAGGGAGGGCGAGCAGTACTTC. Translated, it gives CASSLDREGEQYF.

The rearrangement links TRBV14 to TRBJ1-1; D not resolved. Trimming stripped 1 base from V and 11 bases from J, with 11 bases between. The CDR3 is made up of 12 amino acids. CDR1 is SGHDN and CDR2 is FVKESK in the germline V gene. This CDR3 is CASSQGPAGAFF. CDR3 bases: TGTGCCAGCAGCCAAGGCCCCGCCGGGGCTTTCTTT.

This chain links TRBV10-3 with TRBJ2-1; 12 bases align to TRBD2. This CDR3 is 16 amino acids long. The junction had 9 bases not matched to a gene; V was cut back by 5 bases and J by 7 bases. Germline V lookup: CDR1 ENHRY, CDR2 SYGVKD. This CDR3 reads CAISSTSGTSGNEQFF. In DNA, the CDR3 is TGTGCCATCAGTAGTACATCCGGGACTAGCGGGAATGAGCAGTTCTTC.

V and J are TRBV30 and TRBJ2-2; D is perhaps TRBD1 or TRBD2 (5 bases each). The CDR3 spans 13 residues. V lost 4 bases, J lost 6 bases, and 12 bases lay in between. CDR1 and CDR2 from the germline V gene are GTSNPN and SVGIG (reference sequence). CDR3 coding DNA: TGTGCCTGGATGAGGGGAATCGCCGGGGAGCTGTTTTTT. Encoded protein: CAWMRGIAGELFF.

V is TRBV7-2 and J is TRBJ1-1; 9 bases agree with TRBD1. Germline V CDR1 and CDR2: SGHTA, FQGNSA. This CDR3 region has 14 residues. After removal of 3 bases from V and 4 bases from J, the junction contained 3 bases not matched to a gene. CDR3 residues: CASSFGTGSTEAFF. For the CDR3, the DNA is TGTGCCAGCAGCTTCGGGACAGGGAGCACTGAAGCTTTCTTT. Filled out from reference TRBV7-2 and TRBJ1-1, the complete variable domain reads GAGVSQSPSNKVTEKGKDVELRCDPISGHTALYWYRQSLGQGLEFLIYFQGNSAPDKSGLPSDRFSAERTGGSVSTLTIQRTQQEDSAVYLCASSFGTGSTEAFFGQGTRLTVV.

The rearrangement uses TRBV6-1 and TRBJ1-2, with TRBD1 identical over 9 bases. The CDR3 spans 15 residues. The germline V gene encodes CDR1 MNHNS and CDR2 SASEGT. The ends lost 1 base at V and 4 bases at J; junction bases unmatched: 4. CDR3 in DNA: TGTGCCAGCAGTGAAGTGGGGACAGGGCCCTATGGCTACACCTTC. This translates into CASSEVGTGPYGYTF.

The gene calls are TRBV27 and TRBJ2-1; the D gene is possibly TRBD2 (6 bases). The CDR3 totals 15 residues. Germline V gene lookup returns CDR1 MNHEY and CDR2 SMNVEV (reference sequence). V was clipped by 5 bases and J by 2 bases, with 13 bases between them. CDR3 coding DNA: TGTGCCAGCAGTCCCGGGACTGGACCCTACAATGAGCAGTTCTTC. Protein product: CASSPGTGPYNEQFF.

The J gene is TRBJ1-1, the V gene TRBV10-3; TRBD1 aligns across 8 bases. The germline CDR1 and CDR2 sequences are ENHRY and SYGVKD. The trim removed 5 bases at V and 10 bases at J, leaving 6 bases unmatched. The CDR3 extends over 12 amino acids. CDR3: CAISPGQGGAFF. CDR3 nucleotide sequence: TGTGCCATCAGTCCCGGACAGGGTGGAGCTTTCTTT.

The rearrangement uses TRBV5-6 and TRBJ2-7; 7 bases are shared with TRBD1. Germline assignment: CDR1 SGHDT and CDR2 YYEEEE. The CDR3 length is 13 residues. V lost 4 bases and J lost 1; bases outside the gene matches: 2. CDR3 bases: TGTGCCAGCAGCCTGGGACAGTCCTACGAGCAGTACTTC. This gives the protein CASSLGQSYEQYF.